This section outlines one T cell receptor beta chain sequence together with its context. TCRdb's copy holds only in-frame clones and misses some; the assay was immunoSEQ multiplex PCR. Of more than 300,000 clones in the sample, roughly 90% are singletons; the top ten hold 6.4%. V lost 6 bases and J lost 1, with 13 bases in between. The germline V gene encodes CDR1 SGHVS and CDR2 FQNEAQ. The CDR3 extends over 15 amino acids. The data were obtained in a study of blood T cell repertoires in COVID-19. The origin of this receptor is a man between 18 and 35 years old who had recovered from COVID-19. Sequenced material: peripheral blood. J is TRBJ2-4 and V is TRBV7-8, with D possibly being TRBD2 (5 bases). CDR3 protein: CASSLTGLAKNIQYF. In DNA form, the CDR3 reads TGTGCCAGCAGTTTGACGGGGTTGGCCAAAAACATTCAGTACTTC.